Given below is one TCR beta chain in context. Its antigen is undetermined. The ends lost 5 bases at V and 2 bases at J; junction bases unmatched: 6. Germline CDR1 and CDR2: SEHNR and FQNEAQ (reference sequence). The CDR3 totals 14 residues. Here immunoSEQ multiplex PCR was the method, and the copy in TCRdb shows in-frame clones only, minus some. The sample contains some 140,000 clones, approximately 82% of which appear only once. The entry originates in a study of cytomegalovirus exposure and HLA in healthy donors. On the study more broadly: It was reported in a later analysis that the 120 or so validation repertoires used the same platform as the 650 to 800 first-cohort repertoires. Study-wide points: Reports showed the classifier diagnosing cytomegalovirus status with high specificity and sensitivity.

Sequenced sample: PBMCs. The rearrangement joins TRBV7-9 to TRBJ2-7; 7 nucleotides agree with TRBD1. The origin of this receptor is a young man in good health and CMV-seropositive. The DNA of the CDR3 is TGTGCCAGCAGCCCTTACAGGGGAACCTACGAGCAGTACTTC. Its translation: CASSPYRGTYEQYF.